The clone carrying this TCR beta chain is a singleton in its sample. These data come from a study of blood T cell repertoires in COVID-19. For the study at large: T cells, B-cell-depleted T cells, or PBMCs provided the cDNA or gDNA that served as material.

Original processing notes: Estimation of nucleated cell counts was performed using reference gene primer amplification. Sequencing used immunoSEQ multiplex PCR; TCRdb keeps in-frame clones, though not all of them. That table is the source of V, J and clone size, and D and trimming were worked out from the DNA. The data hold hundreds of thousands of clones, with around 80% observed a single time. Germline CDR1 and CDR2: SGDLS and YYNGEE. CDR3 length: 13 amino acids. V lost 4 bases and J lost 3, with 10 bases in between. Recruits, aged roughly 18 to 100 years, lived in approximately 26 US areas. This chain connects TRBV9 to TRBJ1-1; the D gene is possibly TRBD1 (5 bases). The sequenced sample was PBMCs or T cells enriched from blood (not recorded which). The receptor was derived from a man between 40 and 49 years old who had been exposed to COVID-19. CDR3 residues: CASSPHRYTEAFF. The CDR3 bases are TGTGCCAGCAGCCCCCACAGGTACACTGAAGCTTTCTTT.